This T cell receptor beta chain was identified in a study of blood T cells in healthy people across ages. Study findings and constraints: Both naive CD4+ cell counts and diversity were greater in long-lived donors than in aged donors. Older age coincided with a roughly linear decline in TCR beta diversity per million T cells. Changes in expanded clonotypes were possibly confounded, as the CMV status of donors was unknown.

The CDR3 contains 13 residues. From germline, CDR1 is SQVTM and CDR2 ANQGSEA. Between the trimmed V and J ends, which lost 6 bases and 0 bases, there was a span of 10 bases. Per sample, extraction of total RNA gave at least 5.5 micrograms in every case. This clonotype was recorded at least ten times. Its antigen is not identified. The authors ran a second PCR of roughly 6 to 12 cycles using a sample-barcoded 5' primer and a J-beta primer mix. TCRdb recomputed calls from the 5' RACE reads with MiXCR, one row per CDR3 protein. Of around 650,000 distinct CDR3 sequences listed, approximately 30% are singletons.

This receptor was obtained from a woman at least 80 years old in good health. The material sequenced was blood. This rearrangement joins TRBV29-1 to TRBJ2-3; no reliable D call. The CDR3 loop is CSVPPGSTDTQYF. The CDR3 bases are TGCAGCGTACCTCCGGGCAGCACAGATACGCAGTATTTT.